The entry that follows covers one T cell receptor beta chain sequence. Its antigen is not yet known. No much larger clone exists at a distance of one base, and base qualities are not known. Sequences MNHEY (CDR1) and SVGAGI (CDR2) are obtained from the germline V gene. Reading from cysteine to phenylalanine, the CDR3 counts 16 amino acids. Only the CDR3 DNA is retained, 48 bases long and in frame from the first base. V drops 2 bases and J drops 2 bases, leaving 13 bases in between. This entry belongs to a study of cytomegalovirus exposure and HLA in healthy donors (dated by TCRdb to 2016 to 2017). Broadly, across the study: In an earlier analysis of under 750 of the donors, less than 350 Gb of sequence data and some 120 million unique TCR beta sequences from some 170 million T cells were reported. The number of typed donors differed by locus: roughly 620-630 for A, B, C, DRB1 and DQB1; some 500 for DQA1; some 590 for DPA1; and roughly 450 for DPB1. In a later analysis, previously published TCR beta repertoires from roughly 710 donors were re-analyzed and high-resolution HLA genotyping was added so that TCR occurrence patterns could be studied. In the later analysis, no new phenotypic data were used to find candidate immune exposures; instead, reliance was placed on TCR beta sequences and their occurrence across donors. An early release covering approximately 600 HLA-typed donors comprised approximately 290 gigabases of sequencing data and roughly 86 million unique TCR sequences. Because of strong linkage in the cohort, roughly 5 DR-DQ haplotypes were treated as single units for association and clustering. The genetic ancestry cluster associated with self-reported Caucasian donors included roughly 84% of the roughly 400 genotyped donors. Every discovery cohort repertoire had been produced on one sequencing platform. The study aimed to test whether signatures of past pathogen exposure could be identified by cataloging public T cell receptors. An earlier analysis of around 640 of the donors used high-throughput TCR beta sequencing to judge whether each TCR beta V gene segment behaved as functional or pseudogenic. The study used immunosequencing to profile the T cell repertoires of more than 650 subjects and linked those repertoires to cytomegalovirus serostatus. In addition to the first cohort of around 670 subjects, a separate validation cohort of approximately 110 different subjects was used. Alongside the repertoire data, information on donor age, sex, ethnicity and CMV serostatus was compiled. Among about 400 genotyped donors of the cohort, an average of approximately 200,000 unique TCR beta nucleotide sequences was sequenced per donor, of which about 18% were non-productive. The study combined high-throughput TCR immunosequencing, statistical association of individual TCRs with disease status, and machine learning to predict cytomegalovirus infection status. Class I and class II HLA loci were covered by the typing at four-digit resolution. In a later genetic analysis, genome-wide SNP genotypes for about 55% of the 666 donors were used, and that subset was treated as a discovery cohort. What the work shows at the level of the full study, not this receptor alone: Roughly uniform sequencing depth across donors was assumed in presence/absence analyses, although this assumption may not hold. A cluster of highly shared sequence variants was judged likely to be a technical artifact of the sequencing pipeline. When HLA alleles, especially DR and DQ, strongly co-occurred, TCR associations were difficult to assign to individual alleles. A later analysis reported that several top co-occurrence clusters appeared linked to parvovirus B19, influenza, CMV and Epstein-Barr virus. Most CMV-associated TCR beta chains appeared to be HLA-restricted in a later analysis, and the HLA associations seemed to be driven largely by CMV exposure. Three of the identified cytomegalovirus-associated TCR beta chains were confirmed in vitro to be specific for cytomegalovirus antigens. V-gene and J-gene trimming of TCR beta chains was associated with a missense DCLRE1C variant in a later genetic analysis, and the association was replicated in an independent cohort. In a later analysis, 16,951 TCR beta sequences were associated with specific HLA alleles at a false discovery rate of 0.05. A later analysis found that TCR association rates varied across HLA loci, with DRB1 alleles showing the most associated TCRs and HLA-C alleles the fewest. An earlier analysis of approximately 540 of the donors showed that most TCR beta V segments appeared in productive rearrangements either about 87% or about 30% of the time, which broadly matched IMGT annotations. The authors suggested that the approach could potentially be generalized to other disease states and immunological phenotypes. A later analysis found that HLA-associated TCR beta chains were more clonally expanded and had lower generation probabilities than equally common non-associated chains. According to a later genetic analysis, donors in an Asian-associated ancestry cluster had fewer N-insertions in productive TCRs than the approximately 630-donor mean. For the cohort, immune exposure information was limited to CMV serostatus. Only TCR beta chains were sequenced in this cohort, and the absence of alpha or paired-chain data limited detectable features. Because the 87-base-pair reads could not distinguish some IMGT-functional V segments, including TRBV6-2 and TRBV6-3, those segments were excluded. The classifier was reported to diagnose cytomegalovirus status with high specificity and sensitivity in both the original and validation cohorts. Linkage disequilibrium might explain the correlated functional status among segregating V segments, but an unknown experimental factor could not be excluded. A further reported finding was that TCR beta sequences accurately predicted the HLA-A and HLA-B alleles for most subjects in the first cohort. The study listed around 160 TCR beta chains as associated with cytomegalovirus. The earlier analysis of 450 to 700 of the donors excluded approximately 17 rarely observed V segments, including chromosome 9 orphons, because counts were too low. Because some donors lacked HLA typing at each locus, the association tests relied only on the typed subset. Across donors, most TCR sequences were observed very rarely, whereas some public TCRs were present in many individuals.

Libraries were prepared through the immunoSEQ multiplex PCR assay. For the multiplex PCR, a mixture combining 60 forward primers for TCR Vbeta segments and 13 reverse primers for TCR Jbeta segments was used. The CDR3 region of rearranged TCR beta genes was amplified from genomic DNA with a multiplex PCR assay. On the Illumina HiSeq System, the amplified TCR beta libraries were sequenced as 87-base-pair reads. The study's own analysis went as follows. A later analysis counted about 80 million unique TCR beta chains across the 670 or so repertoires, and roughly 11 million of these chains were shared by at least two donors. Raw reads were error-corrected and collapsed into unique sequences with a nearest-neighbor algorithm that merged closely related sequences to remove PCR and sequencing errors. CDR3 sequences were aligned to IMGT reference sequences to assign V, D and J gene segments. For a sequence to be retained, a match of at least six nucleotides to both a V gene segment and a J gene segment was required. A rearrangement was called productive if the CDR3 had no stop codons and remained in frame with V and J, and every other rearrangement was called non-productive. Following IMGT convention, CDR3 was defined as the stretch from the second conserved V-encoded cysteine to the conserved J-encoded phenylalanine. In an earlier analysis of approximately 500 of the donors, sequences lacking an unambiguous match to a single V gene segment were excluded. An earlier analysis of 500 to 700 of the donors classified V segments as functional when productive rearrangements were above 56.7% and as segregating when the standard deviation between donors was above 5%. A statistical classification framework was developed to diagnose cytomegalovirus status using the catalog of TCR beta chain sequences. In a later analysis, TCR nucleotide sequences were compared against IMGT/GENE-DB human TR gene sequences so that V and J genes could be assigned. In a later analysis, CDR3 sequences and most-parsimonious VDJ recombination scenarios were assigned using the TCRdist pipeline. In a later analysis, each TCR beta chain was defined by its CDR3 amino acid sequence together with its V-gene family, and reads without a unique V-gene family were excluded. A later analysis removed 450 to 600 highly shared, low-generation-probability nucleotide sequences to deal with suspected cross-contamination and a sequencing artifact. In a later analysis, a clonal expansion index for each public chain was calculated from normalized within-repertoire ranks of inferred template counts. A later analysis computed generation probabilities with a VDJ recombination model fitted to out-of-frame rearrangements, and checked the results against IGoR. In a later analysis, TCR-TCR, TCR-HLA and TCR-CMV co-occurrence was scored with hypergeometric tests, and a repertoire-size bias correction was applied to TCR pairs. In a later analysis, false discovery rates were estimated by permuting HLA or CMV assignments 20 times. In a later analysis, co-occurring TCRs were grouped using DBSCAN, and TCRdist sequence similarity was added for clustering within HLA-allele-positive subsets. Repertoires with fewer than 30,000 or more than 120,000 public chains, plus five repertoires with anomalous nucleotide sharing, were excluded from co-occurrence clustering. TCRdb took over this immuneACCESS table, retaining in-frame rearrangements with V and J assigned. Such tables are incomplete; in checked studies, under half of the missing clones stem from an unresolved V gene, and the remainder is unexplained. That table furnishes V, J and clone size, whereas the DNA furnished D and trimming. Here the sample has 180,000 or so clones; 77% occur a single time. Of the sample, less than 4.5% is held by the ten largest clones.

In total, 500 to 700 healthy bone marrow donors made up the cohort. At the time of sampling, all cohort members were nominally healthy, though unrecorded immune exposures were likely present. The donor was CMV seropositive and was included in the group of 250 to 300 seropositive cohort members. A peripheral blood sample was collected from each donor, and TCR beta sequencing was performed on peripheral blood mononuclear cells. The Qiagen DNeasy Blood Extraction Kit was used to extract genomic DNA from the blood cell samples. The chain couples TRBV6-5 to TRBJ1-3; too little of a D gene remains to name it. The sequenced material came from PBMCs. The receptor comes from a woman aged 55-69 years in good health and CMV-seropositive. The DNA is TGTGCCAGCAGTTACACCCGCGTACGGGCTGGAAACACCATATATTTT. This yields the protein CASSYTRVRAGNTIYF.